This T cell receptor beta chain originates from a study of OX40 agonist ivuxolimab in advanced cancers. Across the whole study: Patients were given ivuxolimab, an antibody that agonizes OX40 (CD134).

Whole-study results and caveats: Mean expanded clone counts were higher in CD8+ than CD4+ T cells.

Sequencing used immunoSEQ multiplex PCR; TCRdb keeps in-frame clones, though not all of them. The data show about 86,000 clones, around nine tenths seen once. Of note for this clone: Its antigen is not known.

From germline, CDR1 is SGHDT and CDR2 YYEEEE. The CDR3 covers 15 residues. Trimming removed 1 base from V and 12 bases from J; junction bases left unmatched: 7. The chain is built from TRBV5-6 and TRBJ2-1; 13 bases line up with TRBD2. The sequences come from CD4+ or CD8+ T cells sorted from blood, collected in a trial of the OX40 agonist ivuxolimab. This TCR was sampled from an adult with an advanced solid tumor such as melanoma, head and neck, liver or kidney cancer. Here the CDR3 DNA reads TGTGCCAGCAGCTTGAGGACTAGCGGGAGTAAAGGGCAGTTCTTC. It specifies CASSLRTSGSKGQFF.